This TCR beta chain came from a study of blood T cells in healthy people across ages. Study at large: Template switching recovered approximately one barcoded beta molecule for every two T cells.

The second PCR ran roughly 6 to 11 cycles with a sample-barcoded 5' primer and J-beta primers. TCRdb passed the 5' RACE reads through MiXCR, listing each CDR3 protein once. The data hold 800,000 to 900,000 distinct CDR3 sequences, with less than 80% observed a single time. The V gene lost 4 bases and the J gene lost 13 bases, with 12 bases spanning the gap. Germline V gene lookup returns CDR1 SGHRS and CDR2 YFSETQ. The CDR3 contains 11 residues. Each donor had around 9.2 milliliters of peripheral blood drawn. Isolated PBMCs totaled at least 6 million in each sample. V usage is TRBV5-1 and J usage is TRBJ2-4; D is unclear. Sequencing was done on a sample of blood. This TCR was sampled from a man aged 30 to 39 in good health. The DNA for the CDR3 is TGCGCCAGCAGCCGGACGGGTGAGCAGTACTTC. Its protein product is CASSRTGEQYF.